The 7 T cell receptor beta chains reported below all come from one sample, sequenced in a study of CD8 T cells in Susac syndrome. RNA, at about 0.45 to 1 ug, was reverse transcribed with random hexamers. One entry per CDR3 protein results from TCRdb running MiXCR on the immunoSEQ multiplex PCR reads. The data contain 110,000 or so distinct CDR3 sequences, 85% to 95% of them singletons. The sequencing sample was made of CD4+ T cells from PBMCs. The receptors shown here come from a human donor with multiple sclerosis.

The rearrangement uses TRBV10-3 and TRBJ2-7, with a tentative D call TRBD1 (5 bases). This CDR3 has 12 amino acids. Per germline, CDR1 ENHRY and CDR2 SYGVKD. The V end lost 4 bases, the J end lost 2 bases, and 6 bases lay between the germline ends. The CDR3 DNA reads TGTGCCATCAGTGGGACAACCTACGAGCAGTACTTC. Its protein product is CAISGTTYEQYF.

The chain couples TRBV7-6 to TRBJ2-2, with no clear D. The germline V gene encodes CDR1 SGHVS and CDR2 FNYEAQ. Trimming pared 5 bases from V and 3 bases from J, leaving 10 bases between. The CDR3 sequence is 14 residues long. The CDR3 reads CASSLTSDTGELFF. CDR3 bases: TGTGCCAGCAGCCTAACATCCGACACCGGGGAGCTGTTTTTT.

This CDR3 is CASRAGLGNNEQFF. DNA for the CDR3: TGTGCCAGCAGGGCAGGGTTGGGGAACAATGAGCAGTTCTTC. The chain carries TRBV5-4 and TRBJ2-1; a weak D match, TRBD1 (5 bases). The V end was cut by 5 bases, the J end by 5 bases, with 14 bases between. Germline V gene data show CDR1 as SGHNT and CDR2 as YYREEE (reference sequence). The CDR3 consists of 14 residues.

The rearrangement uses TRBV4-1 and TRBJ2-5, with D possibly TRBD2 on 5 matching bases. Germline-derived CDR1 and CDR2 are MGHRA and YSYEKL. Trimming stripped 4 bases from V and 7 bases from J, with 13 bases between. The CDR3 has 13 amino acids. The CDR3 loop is CASSLPAGGTQYF. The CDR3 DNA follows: TGCGCCAGCAGCCTCCCCGCGGGTGGGACCCAGTACTTC.

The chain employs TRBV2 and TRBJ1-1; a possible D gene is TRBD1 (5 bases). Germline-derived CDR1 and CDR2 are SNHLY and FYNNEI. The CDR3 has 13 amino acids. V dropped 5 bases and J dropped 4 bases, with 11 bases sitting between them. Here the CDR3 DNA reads TGTGCCAGCAGTCAGGGTCTGGGCACTGAAGCTTTCTTT. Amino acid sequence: CASSQGLGTEAFF.

CDR3 DNA: TGTGCCAGCAGCTTTCTGACTGCGGGGGGAACACCTGAAGCTTTCTTT. As protein: CASSFLTAGGTPEAFF. V is TRBV7-2 and J is TRBJ1-1, with D perhaps TRBD1 (5 bases). The CDR3 runs to 16 residues. Deletions cut 3 bases from V and 6 bases from J, with 20 bases between. In germline, CDR1 is SGHTA, CDR2 FQGNSA.

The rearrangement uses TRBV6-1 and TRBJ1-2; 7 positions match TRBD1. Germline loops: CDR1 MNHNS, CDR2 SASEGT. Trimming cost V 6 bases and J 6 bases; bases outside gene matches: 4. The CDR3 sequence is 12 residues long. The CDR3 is CASRHTGDGYTF. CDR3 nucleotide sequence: TGTGCCAGCAGGCATACAGGGGATGGCTACACCTTC.